These T cell receptor beta chains were read from a single sample in a study of CD8 T cells in ankylosing spondylitis. Using its own MiXCR run on the 5' RACE reads, TCRdb lists one record per CDR3 protein. The data contain roughly 670,000 distinct CDR3 sequences, 15% to 20% of them singletons. The sample was blood, either unsorted or a sorted T cell fraction (not recorded which). The receptors here all came from a male donor with ankylosing spondylitis. Both conserved end residues are trimmed from each CDR3. Each record gives: clone size, J gene, V gene, D gene, CDR3 protein. D genes are given only for firm matches. Not all rows give a size; the values are once, few, many and, for expanded clones, a class.

- | TRBJ1-4 | TRBV18 | TRBD1 | ASSPTGVNEKLF
many | TRBJ1-2 | TRBV7-9 | - | ASSRGRYYGYT
few | TRBJ1-4 | TRBV30 | - | ACRRQAGEKLF
- | TRBJ2-7 | TRBV29-1 | - | SVMGESTGSSYEQY
- | TRBJ2-2 | TRBV29-1 | - | SVEGQHTGELF
- | TRBJ2-1 | TRBV7-9 | - | ASSLRPGDWNEQF
- | TRBJ2-1 | TRBV20-1 | - | SASRYYGPYNEQF
few | TRBJ2-7 | TRBV20-1 | TRBD2 | SARDFGGLAGPTPYEQY
- | TRBJ2-1 | TRBV7-8 | - | ASSLRVLPYNEQF
few | TRBJ2-7 | TRBV12-3/TRBV12-4 | - | ASSKRDNPYEQY
many | TRBJ1-6 | TRBV24-1 | - | ATSGRFPPLH
- | TRBJ2-3 | TRBV21-1 | - | ASSRRFWKAGGIESTDTQY
- | TRBJ2-1 | TRBV6-5 | TRBD2 | ASSYSYGTSSYNEQF
- | TRBJ2-7 | TRBV12-3/TRBV12-4 | - | ASTSVGLSHEQY
few | TRBJ1-2 | TRBV3-1 | - | ASSPGGAGSYGYT
- | TRBJ2-2 | TRBV7-9 | - | ASKIIGGPASTGELF
- | TRBJ2-3 | TRBV12-3/TRBV12-4 | TRBD2 | TSSLARLAGDGADTQY
- | TRBJ2-7 | TRBV7-8 | - | ASSLGDLEQY
few | TRBJ2-1 | TRBV29-1 | TRBD2 | SVNPGLASYEQF
few | TRBJ2-7 | TRBV27 | TRBD1 | ASSLGQGNIYEQY
few | TRBJ1-5 | TRBV12-3/TRBV12-4 | - | ASSYQSDQPQH
many | TRBJ1-2 | TRBV12-3/TRBV12-4 | TRBD1 | ASSLDRGKNGYT
once | TRBJ2-5 | TRBV20-1 | - | SAREGKRGETQY
few | TRBJ2-3 | TRBV6-1 | TRBD1 | ASSPWTGYADTQY
- | TRBJ2-7 | TRBV5-1 | TRBD2 | ASSAQGLAGSYEQY
once | TRBJ2-1 | TRBV5-1 | TRBD1 | ASKFTGVLDNEQF
- | TRBJ1-1 | TRBV10-2 | TRBD1 | ASSESKAPGGNTEAF
- | TRBJ2-1 | TRBV20-1 | - | SAHESGTYRTYEQF
- | TRBJ2-2 | TRBV6-2/TRBV6-3 | - | ASGSRGRETGELF
few | TRBJ1-1 | TRBV28 | - | GSQGGSEAF
- | TRBJ2-1 | TRBV9 | TRBD2 | ASSSGGVIVDEQF
few | TRBJ1-1 | TRBV12-3/TRBV12-4 | TRBD1 | ASSDGTGRRNTEAF
- | TRBJ2-1 | TRBV20-1 | - | SARDGEAELYNEQF
- | TRBJ2-1 | TRBV20-1 | TRBD2 | SAREGSGGSSYNEQF
few | TRBJ2-1 | TRBV10-3 | - | ATGDGLSNEQF
once | TRBJ2-3 | TRBV4-1 | - | ASSQDKLPVVDTQY
- | TRBJ1-5 | TRBV12-3/TRBV12-4 | TRBD1 | ASSLWTRGTGRVVGSAQH
few | TRBJ2-5 | TRBV5-1 | - | ASSLGMLTDQETQY
- | TRBJ2-7 | TRBV7-2 | TRBD1 | ASSFLGQGRDEQY
few | TRBJ1-1 | TRBV6-2/TRBV6-3 | - | ASSPVRDTEAF